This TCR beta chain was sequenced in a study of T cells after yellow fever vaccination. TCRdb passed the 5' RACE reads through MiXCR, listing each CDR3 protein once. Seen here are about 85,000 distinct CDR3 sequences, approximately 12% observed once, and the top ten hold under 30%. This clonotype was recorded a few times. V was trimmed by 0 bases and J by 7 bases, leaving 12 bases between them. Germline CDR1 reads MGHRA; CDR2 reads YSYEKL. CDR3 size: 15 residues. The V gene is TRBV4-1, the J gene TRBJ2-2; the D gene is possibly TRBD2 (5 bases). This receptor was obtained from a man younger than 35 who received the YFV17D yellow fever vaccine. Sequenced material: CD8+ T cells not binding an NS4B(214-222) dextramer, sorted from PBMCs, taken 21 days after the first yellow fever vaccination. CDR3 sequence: CASSQEPGVGGELFF. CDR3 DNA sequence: TGCGCCAGCAGCCAAGAGCCCGGGGTTGGCGGGGAGCTGTTTTTT.